This T cell receptor (beta chain) emerged from a study of T cell responses to AZD1222 COVID-19 vaccine. Study results and limitations: Donors were largely white British and mainly female; clonal diversity was possibly underestimated.

TCRdb's table, derived via immunoSEQ multiplex PCR, lists solely in-frame clones and lacks some. The sample consists of about 79,000 clones, 80% of them appearing once. The CDR3 runs 13 residues. V was shortened by 2 bases and J by 6 bases, with 12 bases between the two germline ends. The germline CDR1 and CDR2 sequences are SGHRS and YFSETQ. In the case of this clone: What it binds is unknown.

The material sequenced was peripheral blood, taken on day 0 of AZD1222 vaccination. The chain carries TRBV5-1 and TRBJ2-7; D call uncertain. This TCR was recovered from an adult in good health. CDR3 sequence reads: CASSFADRAEQYF. The CDR3 bases are TGCGCCAGCAGCTTCGCCGACCGGGCCGAGCAGTACTTC.